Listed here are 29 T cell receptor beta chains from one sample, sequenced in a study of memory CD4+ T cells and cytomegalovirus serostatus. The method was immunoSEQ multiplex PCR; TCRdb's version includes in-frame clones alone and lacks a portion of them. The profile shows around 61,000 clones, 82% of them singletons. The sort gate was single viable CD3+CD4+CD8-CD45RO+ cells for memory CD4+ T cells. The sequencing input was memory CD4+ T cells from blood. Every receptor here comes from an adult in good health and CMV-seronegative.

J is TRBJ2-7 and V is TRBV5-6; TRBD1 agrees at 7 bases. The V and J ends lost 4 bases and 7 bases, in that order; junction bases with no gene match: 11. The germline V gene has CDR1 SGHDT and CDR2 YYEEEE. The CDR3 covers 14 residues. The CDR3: CASSPGTAMREQYF. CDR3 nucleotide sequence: TGTGCCAGCAGCCCAGGGACAGCCATGCGGGAGCAGTACTTC.

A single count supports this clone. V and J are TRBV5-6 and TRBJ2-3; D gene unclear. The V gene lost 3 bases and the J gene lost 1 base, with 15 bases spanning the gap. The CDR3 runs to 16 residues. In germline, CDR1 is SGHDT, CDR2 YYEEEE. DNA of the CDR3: TGTGCCAGCAGCTCTGGACCCGTGACTCGCACAGATACGCAGTATTTT. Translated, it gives CASSSGPVTRTDTQYF.

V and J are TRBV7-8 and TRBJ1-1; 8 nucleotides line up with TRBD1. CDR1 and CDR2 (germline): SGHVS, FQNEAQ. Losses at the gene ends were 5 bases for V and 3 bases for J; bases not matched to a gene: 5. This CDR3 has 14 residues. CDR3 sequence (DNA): TGTGCCAGCAGCCTCAGGGGGCGCGACACTGAAGCTTTCTTT. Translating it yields CASSLRGRDTEAFF.

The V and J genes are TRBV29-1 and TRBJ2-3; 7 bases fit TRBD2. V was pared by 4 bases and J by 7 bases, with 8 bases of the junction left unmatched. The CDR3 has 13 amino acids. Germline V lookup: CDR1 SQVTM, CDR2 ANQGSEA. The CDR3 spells CSVGGTTGNTQYF. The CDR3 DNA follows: TGCAGCGTTGGAGGGACTACGGGGAATACGCAGTATTTT.

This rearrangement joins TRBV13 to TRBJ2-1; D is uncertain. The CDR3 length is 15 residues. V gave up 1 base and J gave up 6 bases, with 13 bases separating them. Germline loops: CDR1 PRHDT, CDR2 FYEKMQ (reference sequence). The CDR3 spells CASSLVGLDINEQFF. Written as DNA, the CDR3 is TGTGCCAGCAGCTTAGTAGGGCTAGATATCAATGAGCAGTTCTTC.

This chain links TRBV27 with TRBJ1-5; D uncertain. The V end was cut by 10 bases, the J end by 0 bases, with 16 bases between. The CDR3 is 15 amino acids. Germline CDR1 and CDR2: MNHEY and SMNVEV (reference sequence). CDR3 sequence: CATLRSGNSNQPQHF. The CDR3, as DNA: TGTGCCACCCTCCGGTCGGGCAATAGCAATCAGCCCCAGCATTTT.

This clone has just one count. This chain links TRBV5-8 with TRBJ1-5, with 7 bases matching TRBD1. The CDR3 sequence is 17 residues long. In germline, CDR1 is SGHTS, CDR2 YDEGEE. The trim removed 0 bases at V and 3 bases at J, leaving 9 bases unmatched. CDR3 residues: CASSLAGTAVTNQPQHF. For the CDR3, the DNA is TGTGCCAGCAGCTTGGCCGGGACAGCAGTTACCAATCAGCCCCAGCATTTT.

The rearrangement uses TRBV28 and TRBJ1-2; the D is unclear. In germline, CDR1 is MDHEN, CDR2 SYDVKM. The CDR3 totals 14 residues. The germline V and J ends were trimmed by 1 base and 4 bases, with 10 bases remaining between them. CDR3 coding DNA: TGTGCCAGCAGTTTATCCCGCCCCCCCTATGGCTACACCTTC. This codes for CASSLSRPPYGYTF.

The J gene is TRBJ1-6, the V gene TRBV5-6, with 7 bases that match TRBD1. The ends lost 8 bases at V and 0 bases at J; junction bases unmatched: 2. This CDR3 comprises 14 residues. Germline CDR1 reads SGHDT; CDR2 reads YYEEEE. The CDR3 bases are TGTGCCAGTTCAGGGGGCTCCTATAATTCACCCCTCCACTTT. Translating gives CASSGGSYNSPLHF.

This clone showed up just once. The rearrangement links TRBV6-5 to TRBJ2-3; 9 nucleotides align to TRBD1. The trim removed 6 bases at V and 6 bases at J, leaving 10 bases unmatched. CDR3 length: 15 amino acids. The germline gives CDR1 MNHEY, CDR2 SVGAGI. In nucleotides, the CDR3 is TGTGCCAGCAGGAAGGGACAGGGCCTAGGGGATACGCAGTATTTT. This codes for CASRKGQGLGDTQYF.

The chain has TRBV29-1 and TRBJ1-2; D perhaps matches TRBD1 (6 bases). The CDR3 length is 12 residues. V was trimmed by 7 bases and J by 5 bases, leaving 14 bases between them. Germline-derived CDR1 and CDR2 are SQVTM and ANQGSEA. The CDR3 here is CSARGLEYGYTF. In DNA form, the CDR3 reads TGCAGCGCCCGGGGGCTTGAGTATGGCTACACCTTC.

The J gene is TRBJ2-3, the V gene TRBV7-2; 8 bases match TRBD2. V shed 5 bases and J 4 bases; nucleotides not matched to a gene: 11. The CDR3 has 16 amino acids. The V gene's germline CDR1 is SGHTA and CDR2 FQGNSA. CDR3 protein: CASSTRGGAQPDTQYF. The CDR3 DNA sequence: TGTGCCAGCAGCACACGGGGGGGGGCGCAGCCAGATACGCAGTATTTT.

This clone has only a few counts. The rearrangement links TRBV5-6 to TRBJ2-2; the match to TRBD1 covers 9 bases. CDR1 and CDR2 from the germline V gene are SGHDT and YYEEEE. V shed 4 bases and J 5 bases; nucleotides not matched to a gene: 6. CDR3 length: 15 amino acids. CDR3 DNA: TGTGCCAGCAGCACCGGTGACAGGGGGACCGGGGAGCTGTTTTTT. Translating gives CASSTGDRGTGELFF.

In DNA form, the CDR3 reads TGTGCCAGCACCTGGGACAGATCGGCCAATTCACCCCTCCACTTT. This sequence encodes CASTWDRSANSPLHF. The chain has TRBV5-6 and TRBJ1-6, with 7 bases aligning to TRBD1. J gave up 7 bases and V 6 bases, and 10 bases lay outside the gene matches. In germline, CDR1 is SGHDT, CDR2 YYEEEE. The length of the CDR3 is 15 residues.

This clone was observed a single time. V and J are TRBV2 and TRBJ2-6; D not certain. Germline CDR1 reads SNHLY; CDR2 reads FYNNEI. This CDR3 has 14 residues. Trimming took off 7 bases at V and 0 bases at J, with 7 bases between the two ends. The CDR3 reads CASKPASGANVLTF. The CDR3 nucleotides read TGTGCCAGCAAGCCCGCCTCTGGGGCCAACGTCCTGACTTTC.

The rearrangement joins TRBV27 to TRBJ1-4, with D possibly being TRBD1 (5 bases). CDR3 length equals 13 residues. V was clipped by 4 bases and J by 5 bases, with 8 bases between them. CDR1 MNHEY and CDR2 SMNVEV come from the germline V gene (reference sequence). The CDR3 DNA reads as TGTGCCAGCAGTTGGGGCTTCAATGAAAAACTGTTTTTT. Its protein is CASSWGFNEKLFF. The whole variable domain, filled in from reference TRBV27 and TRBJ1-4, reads EAQVTQNPRYLITVTGKKLTVTCSQNMNHEYMSWYRQDPGLGLRQIYYSMNVEVTDKGDVPEGYKVSRKEKRNFPLILESPSPNQTSLYFCASSWGFNEKLFFGSGTQLSVL.

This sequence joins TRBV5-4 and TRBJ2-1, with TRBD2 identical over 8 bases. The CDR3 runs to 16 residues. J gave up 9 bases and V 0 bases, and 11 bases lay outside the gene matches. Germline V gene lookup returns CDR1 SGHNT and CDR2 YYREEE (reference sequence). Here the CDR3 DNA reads TGTGCCAGCAGCTTGGTGGGCGGGGGGTTGATCAGTGAGCAGTTCTTC. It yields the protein CASSLVGGGLISEQFF.

The CDR3 protein is CASSLAYSSGANVLTF. DNA for the CDR3: TGTGCCAGCAGCTTAGCGTACAGCTCTGGGGCCAACGTCCTGACTTTC. The chain joins TRBV11-1 to TRBJ2-6; D remains ambiguous. Trimming cost V 0 bases and J 0 bases, with 6 bases left between them. CDR1 and CDR2 from the germline V gene are SGHAT and FQDESV (reference sequence). This CDR3 is 16 amino acids long.

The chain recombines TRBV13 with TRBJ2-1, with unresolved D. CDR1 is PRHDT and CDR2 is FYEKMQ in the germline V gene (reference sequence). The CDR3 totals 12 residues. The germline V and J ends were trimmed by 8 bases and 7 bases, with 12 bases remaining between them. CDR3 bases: TGTGCCAGCGGCACCATTTCGAATGAGCAGTTCTTC. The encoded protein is CASGTISNEQFF.

The CDR3 region is CASSLGRSAGEAFF. The CDR3 DNA is TGCGCCAGCAGCTTGGGGAGAAGTGCGGGGGAAGCTTTCTTT. The V call is TRBV5-1, the J call TRBJ1-1; D is unresolved. CDR1 and CDR2 (germline): SGHRS, YFSETQ. The CDR3 loop spans 14 amino acids. Trimming left V 0 bases short and J 8 bases short, with 14 bases between.

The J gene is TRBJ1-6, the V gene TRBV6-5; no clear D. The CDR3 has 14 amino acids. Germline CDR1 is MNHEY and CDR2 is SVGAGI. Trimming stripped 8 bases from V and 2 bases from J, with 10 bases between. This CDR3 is CASRPGPYNSPLHF. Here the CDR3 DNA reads TGTGCCAGCCGGCCCGGGCCCTATAATTCACCCCTCCACTTT.

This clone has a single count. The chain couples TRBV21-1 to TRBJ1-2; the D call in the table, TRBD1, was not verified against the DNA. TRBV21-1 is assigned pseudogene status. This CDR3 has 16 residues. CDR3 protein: CASSKDRMRGTYGYTF. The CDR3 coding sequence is TGTGCCAGCAGCAAAGATAGGATGAGGGGGACCTATGGCTACACCTTC.

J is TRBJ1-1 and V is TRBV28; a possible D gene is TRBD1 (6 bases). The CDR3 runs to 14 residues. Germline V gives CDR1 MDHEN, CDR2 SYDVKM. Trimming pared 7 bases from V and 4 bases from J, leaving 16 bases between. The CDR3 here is CASKGGGSGTEAFF. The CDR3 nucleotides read TGTGCCAGCAAAGGTGGGGGCTCGGGCACTGAAGCTTTCTTT.

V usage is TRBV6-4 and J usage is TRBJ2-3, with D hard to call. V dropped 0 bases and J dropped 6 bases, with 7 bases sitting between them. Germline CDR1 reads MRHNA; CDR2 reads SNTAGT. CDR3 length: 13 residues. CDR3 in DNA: TGTGCCAGCAGTGACTCTCATTGGGATACGCAGTATTTT. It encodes CASSDSHWDTQYF.

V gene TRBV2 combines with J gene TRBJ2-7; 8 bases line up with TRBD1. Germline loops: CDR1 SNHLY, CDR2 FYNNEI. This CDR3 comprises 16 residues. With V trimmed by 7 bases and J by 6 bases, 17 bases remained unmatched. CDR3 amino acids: CASKGGDRGGTSEQYF. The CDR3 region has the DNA TGTGCCAGCAAGGGGGGCGACAGGGGCGGGACATCCGAGCAGTACTTC. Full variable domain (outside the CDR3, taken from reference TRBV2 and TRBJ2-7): EPEVTQTPSHQVTQMGQEVILRCVPISNHLYFYWYRQILGQKVEFLVSFYNNEISEKSEIFDDQFSVERPDGSNFTLKIRSTKLEDSAMYFCASKGGDRGGTSEQYFGPGTRLTVT.

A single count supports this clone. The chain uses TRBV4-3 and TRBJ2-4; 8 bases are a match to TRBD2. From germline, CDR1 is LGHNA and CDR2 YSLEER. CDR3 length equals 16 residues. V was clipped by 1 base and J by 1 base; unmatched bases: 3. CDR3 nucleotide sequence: TGCGCCAGCAGCCAAGCACTAGCGGCCGCCAAAAACATTCAGTACTTC. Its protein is CASSQALAAAKNIQYF.

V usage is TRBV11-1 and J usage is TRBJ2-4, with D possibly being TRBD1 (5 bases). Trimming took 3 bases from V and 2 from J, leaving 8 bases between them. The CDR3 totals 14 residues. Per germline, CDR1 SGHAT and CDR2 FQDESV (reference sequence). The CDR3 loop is CASSLQGSKNIQYF. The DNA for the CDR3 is TGTGCCAGCAGCTTGCAGGGCTCCAAAAACATTCAGTACTTC.

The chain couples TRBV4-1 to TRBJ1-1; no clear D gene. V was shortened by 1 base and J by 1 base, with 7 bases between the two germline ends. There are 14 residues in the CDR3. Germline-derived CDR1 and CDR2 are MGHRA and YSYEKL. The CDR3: CASSQVIQNTEAFF. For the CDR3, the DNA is TGCGCCAGCAGCCAAGTCATCCAGAACACTGAAGCTTTCTTT.

DNA for the CDR3: TGTGCCAGCAGTGATGGGGATGGGGGCTACACCTTC. Amino acid sequence: CASSDGDGGYTF. V is TRBV2 and J is TRBJ1-2; D unclear. From germline, CDR1 is SNHLY and CDR2 FYNNEI. This CDR3 contains 12 residues. V lost 3 bases and J lost 8, with 10 bases in between.